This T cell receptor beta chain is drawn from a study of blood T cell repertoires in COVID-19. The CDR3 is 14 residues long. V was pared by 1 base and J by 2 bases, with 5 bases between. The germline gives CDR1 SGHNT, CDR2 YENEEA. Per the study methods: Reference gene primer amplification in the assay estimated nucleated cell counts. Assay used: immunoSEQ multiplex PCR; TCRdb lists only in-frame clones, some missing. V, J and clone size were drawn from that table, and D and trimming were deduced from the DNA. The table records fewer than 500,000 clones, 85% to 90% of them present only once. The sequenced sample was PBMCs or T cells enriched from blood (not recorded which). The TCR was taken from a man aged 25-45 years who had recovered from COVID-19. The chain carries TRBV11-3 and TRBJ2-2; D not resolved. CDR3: CASSLVANTGELFF. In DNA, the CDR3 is TGTGCCAGCAGCTTAGTGGCCAACACCGGGGAGCTGTTTTTT.